This TCR beta chain comes out of a study of regulatory T cells. A remark on this clone: The antigen is undetermined.

Primers: 52 TRBV forward and 13 TRBJ reverse. Produced via immunoSEQ multiplex PCR; TCRdb's table is partial and in-frame only. Here the sample spans tens of thousands of clones, 93% being singletons. Study findings and constraints: Regulatory T cells showed the strongest V-J pair restriction and V/J gene skewing among patient repertoires. Shannon entropy was nonsignificantly lower in patient CD8+ T cells than control CD8+ cells.

The CDR3 loop spans 11 amino acids. The V gene lost 6 bases and the J gene lost 2 bases, with 1 base spanning the gap. Germline values: CDR1 MNHNS, CDR2 SASEGT. All CD3G-deficient patients showed autoimmunity, more severe in two. Sequenced input: CD8+ T cells sorted from blood. The chain links TRBV6-1 to TRBJ2-2; no clear D gene. This TCR came from a child younger than 10 with CD3G deficiency. CDR3 coding DNA: TGTGCCAGCAGAAACACCGGGGAGCTGTTTTTT. As protein: CASRNTGELFF.